Following are 11 T cell receptor beta chains from one sample sequenced in a study of response to subunit inactivated influenza vaccine. One entry per CDR3 protein results from TCRdb running MiXCR on the RT-PCR reads. The sample has 600,000 to 850,000 distinct CDR3 sequences, 11% to 15% seen once; the top ten hold about 7.6%. Here the sequenced sample was PBMCs from blood, taken 14 days before vaccination. The receptors here all came from a man aged 50 to 59 who received an inactivated influenza vaccine.

This clonotype came up a few times. The chain carries TRBV12-3 or TRBV12-4 and TRBJ2-1; D assignment may be TRBD1 or TRBD2 (5 bases each). Trimming pared 10 bases from V and 2 bases from J, leaving 15 bases between. This CDR3 has 14 amino acids. CDR3 sequence (DNA): TGTGCCAACTCCTTTGAGGGGACCTACAATGAGCAGTTCTTC. It specifies CANSFEGTYNEQFF.

This clonotype has only a few counts. The chain has TRBV28 and TRBJ2-7; 10 bases are shared with TRBD2. J was trimmed by 1 base and V by 3 bases; bases with no gene match: 3. Germline V gives CDR1 MDHEN, CDR2 SYDVKM. The CDR3 sequence is 15 residues long. As DNA, the CDR3 is TGTGCCAGCAGTTTTGGGACTAGCGTTTCCTACGAGCAGTACTTC. It encodes CASSFGTSVSYEQYF.

The sample holds many counts of this clonotype. An end of the junction does not agree with germline; a read error may underlie this. This rearrangement joins TRBV7-2 to TRBJ1-5; D may be TRBD1 (6 bases). There are 15 residues in the CDR3. Germline CDR1 SGHTA, CDR2 FQGNSA. The CDR3 nucleotides read TGCGCCAGCAGCTTGGGGCAGGGGCTAAATCAGCCCCAGCATTTT. Translation gives CASSLGQGLNQPQHF.

CDR3 region: CSVEVSLETQYF. The CDR3 DNA sequence: TGCAGCGTTGAAGTTAGCCTGGAGACCCAGTACTTC. The V and J genes are TRBV29-1 and TRBJ2-5; D is uncertain. V shed 1 base and J shed 5 bases, with 8 bases lying between them. The CDR3 extends over 12 amino acids. Looked up from germline, CDR1 is SQVTM and CDR2 is ANQGSEA. Supplemented by reference TRBV29-1 and TRBJ2-5, the full variable domain reads SAVISQKPSRDICQRGTSLTIQCQVDSQVTMMFWYRQQPGQSLTLIATANQGSEATYESGFVIDKFPISRPNLTFSTLTVSNMSPEDSSIYLCSVEVSLETQYFGPGTRLLVL.

The genes are TRBV2 and TRBJ2-7, with a tentative D call TRBD1 (6 bases). Germline assignment: CDR1 SNHLY and CDR2 FYNNEI. CDR3 size: 16 residues. The germline V and J ends were trimmed by 6 bases and 2 bases, with 20 bases remaining between them. CDR3 amino acids: CASRSQVGGPPYEQYF. The CDR3 bases are TGTGCCAGCAGGTCCCAGGTAGGGGGTCCCCCCTACGAGCAGTACTTC.

The chain has TRBV29-1 and TRBJ2-7; weak D call: TRBD2 (5 bases). The CDR3 covers 11 residues. Per germline, CDR1 SQVTM and CDR2 ANQGSEA. Trimming shortened V by 4 bases and J by 7 bases, and 11 bases separated the two germline ends. The CDR3 DNA sequence: TGCAGCGTTGCTTCCCCGGGGGAGCAGTACTTC. Translating gives CSVASPGEQYF.

This clonotype was detected a few times. The chain has TRBV28 and TRBJ2-6, with D perhaps matching TRBD1 (6 bases). The CDR3 is 17 amino acids. V shed 4 bases and J shed 4 bases, with 17 bases lying between them. CDR1 is MDHEN, CDR2 SYDVKM, per germline. CDR3 nucleotide sequence: TGTGCCAGCAGTTACGGCAGGGGTAGGTGGGGGGCCAACGTCCTGACTTTC. Protein: CASSYGRGRWGANVLTF.

The genes are TRBV5-1 and TRBJ2-7; 11 positions match TRBD1. Germline values: CDR1 SGHRS, CDR2 YFSETQ. The CDR3 has 15 residues. Losses at the gene ends were 4 bases for V and 2 bases for J; bases not matched to a gene: 5. CDR3 coding DNA: TGCGCCAGCAGCCCGGGGGACAGGGGGACCTACGAGCAGTACTTC. It yields the protein CASSPGDRGTYEQYF.

This clonotype showed up just a few times. The rearrangement uses TRBV12-3 or TRBV12-4 and TRBJ2-1, with D hard to call. The germline V and J ends were trimmed by 1 base and 5 bases, with 9 bases remaining between them. The CDR3 runs to 14 residues. CDR3 in amino acids: CASSLGGGDNEQFF. The CDR3 nucleotides read TGTGCCAGCAGTTTAGGAGGCGGAGACAATGAGCAGTTCTTC.

The sample holds many counts of this clonotype. V gene TRBV10-3 combines with J gene TRBJ1-5; 7 bases are shared with TRBD1. The V gene's germline CDR1 is ENHRY and CDR2 SYGVKD. There are 14 residues in the CDR3. J lost 2 bases, V lost 10 bases, and 8 bases had no gene match. Here the CDR3 reads CATQAGTGNQPQHF. CDR3 nucleotides: TGTGCCACGCAGGCCGGGACAGGCAATCAGCCCCAGCATTTT.

The chain joins TRBV14 to TRBJ2-2; a possible D gene is TRBD1 (5 bases). The germline V gene has CDR1 SGHDN and CDR2 FVKESK. The CDR3 consists of 17 residues. V gave up 2 bases and J gave up 6 bases, with 19 bases separating them. As DNA, the CDR3 is TGTGCCAGCAGCCAAATTGAAAAGGGGCGTATCCCCGGGGAGCTGTTTTTT. The encoded protein is CASSQIEKGRIPGELFF.